A selection of T cell receptor beta chains follows, all from one sample in a study of blood T cell repertoires in COVID-19. The method was immunoSEQ multiplex PCR; TCRdb's version includes in-frame clones alone and lacks a portion of them. The sample records around 59,000 clones, 80% being singletons. The source material was peripheral blood. These receptors were obtained from a man aged 60 to 75 with acute or convalescent COVID-19. CDR3s leave out the opening cysteine and the closing phenylalanine or tryptophan. Each record gives: V gene, J gene, D gene, CDR3 length, CDR3 protein. D genes are given only for firm matches.

v_gene: TRBV6-6; j_gene: TRBJ1-3; d_gene: -; len: 12; CDR3aa: ASRTGTSGNTIY
v_gene: TRBV4-2; j_gene: TRBJ2-7; d_gene: -; len: 12; CDR3aa: ASSQEEGPYEQY
v_gene: TRBV6-5; j_gene: TRBJ1-5; d_gene: TRBD1; len: 14; CDR3aa: ASSYSSGQGSQPQH
v_gene: TRBV19; j_gene: TRBJ1-1; d_gene: -; len: 12; CDR3aa: ASTERGKNTEAF
v_gene: TRBV3-1/TRBV3-2; j_gene: TRBJ1-3; d_gene: -; len: 13; CDR3aa: ASSQEQYSGNTIY
v_gene: TRBV19; j_gene: TRBJ1-5; d_gene: -; len: 12; CDR3aa: ASIDTYGNQPQH
v_gene: TRBV24-1; j_gene: TRBJ2-2; d_gene: TRBD2; len: 16; CDR3aa: ATSEYGGLAGDLGELF
v_gene: TRBV15; j_gene: TRBJ2-7; d_gene: TRBD1; len: 13; CDR3aa: ATSSSGTGAYEQY
v_gene: TRBV21-1; j_gene: TRBJ2-7; d_gene: -; len: 12; CDR3aa: ASSKVCSGGEQY
v_gene: TRBV19; j_gene: TRBJ2-6; d_gene: TRBD2; len: 14; CDR3aa: ASKRDGSSGANVLT
v_gene: TRBV7-9; j_gene: TRBJ2-5; d_gene: -; len: 13; CDR3aa: ASSPSELWGRAQY
v_gene: TRBV6-1; j_gene: TRBJ2-3; d_gene: TRBD2; len: 14; CDR3aa: ASSEAASGGASTQY
v_gene: TRBV5-1; j_gene: TRBJ2-1; d_gene: -; len: 10; CDR3aa: ASSLVGGGAL
v_gene: TRBV28; j_gene: TRBJ1-1; d_gene: TRBD1; len: 11; CDR3aa: ASSRQGAIGAF
v_gene: TRBV4-2; j_gene: TRBJ2-7; d_gene: -; len: 8; CDR3aa: ASSYYEQY